This T cell receptor (beta chain) was found in a study of T cell responses to AZD1222 COVID-19 vaccine. General study findings and limits: Every sample of the repertoires postdated the peak T cell response. Following two doses of AZD1222, Spike-specific TCR breadth and depth rose.

About this clone itself: Its target is not known.

Method: immunoSEQ multiplex PCR; TCRdb's copy keeps in-frame clones and lacks some. In the table there are 120,000 or so clones, 80% to 95% of which are singletons. The sequence was collected from an adult who received the AZD1222 COVID-19 vaccine. Material: peripheral blood, obtained 28 days after the second AZD1222 dose.

The CDR3 DNA is TGTGCCAGCAGCCAAAGTCAACGCTCTGGAAACACCATATATTTT. This codes for CASSQSQRSGNTIYF. V gene TRBV4-2 combines with J gene TRBJ1-3, with D unclear. Deletions cut 2 bases from V and 0 bases from J, with 8 bases between. The germline V gene has CDR1 LGHNA and CDR2 YNFKEQ. The CDR3 is 15 residues long.